The T cell receptor beta chain described here comes from a study of T cell responses to AZD1222 COVID-19 vaccine. Findings of the study overall: Most donors were white British, females outnumbered males, and clonal diversity was possibly underestimated.

Sequenced by immunoSEQ multiplex PCR; TCRdb stores in-frame clones only, minus some. The sample has about 81,000 clones; 90% are singletons. CDR1 and CDR2 from the germline V gene are KGHSH and LQKENI. The CDR3 covers 15 residues. Trimming took 0 bases from V and 1 from J, leaving 7 bases between them. As regards this clone: The antigen remains undetermined.

This sequence originates from an adult who received the AZD1222 COVID-19 vaccine. The starting material was peripheral blood, obtained 28 days after the second AZD1222 dose. The genes are TRBV18 and TRBJ2-1; D possibly corresponds to TRBD1 (6 bases). The DNA of the CDR3 is TGTGCCAGCTCACCACCGGGACAATCCTACAATGAGCAGTTCTTC. Amino acid sequence: CASSPPGQSYNEQFF.